Below are 26 T cell receptor beta chains sequenced from a single sample in a study of blood T cell repertoires in COVID-19. Profiled with immunoSEQ multiplex PCR; TCRdb holds only in-frame clones, not every one. The sample carries roughly 200,000 clones, about 84% recorded once. The source material was peripheral blood. The source is a person aged 65 to 85 with COVID-19, enrolled during active disease.

The CDR3 sequence: CATTRTSGTPYEQYF. The CDR3 DNA is TGTGCCACCACTCGGACTAGCGGGACCCCCTACGAGCAGTACTTC. The J gene is TRBJ2-7, the V gene TRBV6-5; 12 positions agree with TRBD2. Germline V gene data show CDR1 as MNHEY and CDR2 as SVGAGI. J was trimmed by 2 bases and V by 10 bases; bases with no gene match: 9. The CDR3 contains 15 residues.

The V call is TRBV29-1, the J call TRBJ2-7, with a tentative D call TRBD2 (7 bases). V was pared by 5 bases and J by 6 bases, with 17 bases between. Germline V lookup: CDR1 SQVTM, CDR2 ANQGSEA. This CDR3 is 13 amino acids long. The CDR3 loop reads CSVRRGGGSEQYF. In nucleotides, the CDR3 is TGCAGCGTTCGACGGGGCGGGGGCAGCGAGCAGTACTTC.

The V gene is TRBV7-3, the J gene TRBJ2-1; D may be TRBD1 (6 bases). The germline V gene has CDR1 SGHTA and CDR2 FQGTGA. This CDR3 comprises 15 residues. The V gene lost 4 bases and the J gene lost 2 bases, with 12 bases spanning the gap. This CDR3 is CASSSQGYPYNEQFF. CDR3 sequence (DNA): TGTGCCAGCAGCTCGCAGGGGTACCCCTACAATGAGCAGTTCTTC.

The J gene is TRBJ1-6, the V gene TRBV18; D ambiguous. The ends were cut back, 1 base at V and 7 bases at J, with 14 bases in the middle. This CDR3 region has 16 residues. Germline loops: CDR1 KGHSH, CDR2 LQKENI. CDR3 loop: CASSPLSGSGNSPLHF. The CDR3 region has the DNA TGTGCCAGCTCACCACTGTCGGGTAGCGGGAATTCACCCCTCCACTTT.

The V and J genes are TRBV3-1 (or the pseudogene TRBV3-2) and TRBJ2-5, with D uncertain. Germline lookup yields CDR1 LGHDT and CDR2 YNNKEL (reference sequence). The CDR3 sequence is 13 residues long. V was trimmed by 4 bases and J by 4 bases, leaving 10 bases between them. The CDR3: CASSPTGLETQYF. DNA of the CDR3: TGTGCCAGCAGCCCGACTGGATTAGAGACCCAGTACTTC.

The chain has TRBV5-5 and TRBJ1-1; D ambiguous. The V gene's germline CDR1 is SGHKS and CDR2 YYEKEE (reference sequence). The CDR3 is 17 residues long. V was pared by 2 bases and J by 1 base, with 18 bases between. The CDR3 reads CASSFSSGSGGNTEAFF. The DNA for the CDR3 is TGTGCCAGCAGCTTTTCATCTGGGAGTGGTGGGAACACTGAAGCTTTCTTT.

The chain joins TRBV5-4 to TRBJ2-5, with D possibly being TRBD2 (5 bases). Trimming took 2 bases from V and 2 from J, leaving 13 bases between them. The CDR3 spans 15 residues. In germline, CDR1 is SGHNT, CDR2 YYREEE (reference sequence). The CDR3 here is CASSFPQPGQETQYF. Written as DNA, the CDR3 is TGTGCCAGCAGCTTCCCTCAACCGGGGCAAGAGACCCAGTACTTC.

The gene calls are TRBV7-2 and TRBJ2-3; 9 nucleotides agree with TRBD1. The germline V gene encodes CDR1 SGHTA and CDR2 FQGNSA. V shed 8 bases and J 5 bases; nucleotides not matched to a gene: 8. The CDR3 consists of 14 residues. The CDR3 sequence is CASATGGWRDTQYF. CDR3 DNA: TGTGCCAGCGCCACAGGGGGCTGGAGAGATACGCAGTATTTT.

V gene TRBV4-3 combines with J gene TRBJ2-6, with D possibly TRBD1 on 6 matching bases. Trimming removed 4 bases from V and 0 bases from J, with 13 bases in between. The CDR3 consists of 17 residues. Germline V lookup: CDR1 LGHNA, CDR2 YSLEER. The CDR3 sequence: CASSPTPRGSGANVLTF. CDR3 coding DNA: TGCGCCAGCAGCCCGACACCCAGGGGCTCTGGGGCCAACGTCCTGACTTTC.

This clone was observed once. The chain combines TRBV6-5 with TRBJ2-1, with a tentative D call TRBD1 (6 bases). Germline lookup yields CDR1 MNHEY and CDR2 SVGAGI. Trimming shortened V by 5 bases and J by 12 bases, and 14 bases separated the two germline ends. The CDR3 has 12 residues. CDR3 in amino acids: CASSRSGARQFF. CDR3 bases: TGTGCCAGCAGTCGCTCAGGGGCGAGGCAGTTCTTC.

V usage is TRBV6-2 or TRBV6-3 and J usage is TRBJ2-5; TRBD2 might be the D (7 bases). The CDR3 totals 15 residues. Germline loops: CDR1 MNHEY, CDR2 SVGEGT. The V and J ends lost 2 bases and 7 bases respectively, with 17 bases between them. This chain's CDR3 is CASSYGLGGVSTQYF. The DNA of the CDR3 is TGTGCCAGCAGTTACGGTCTAGGGGGGGTCTCGACCCAGTACTTC.

This clone was picked up one time. This chain uses TRBV3-1 (or the pseudogene TRBV3-2) with TRBJ1-1, with no clear D. Germline loops: CDR1 LGHDT, CDR2 YNNKEL (reference sequence). This CDR3 spans 11 amino acids. Trimming shortened V by 4 bases and J by 6 bases, and 6 bases separated the two germline ends. DNA of the CDR3: TGTGCCAGCAGCCTGCGGGCTGAAGCTTTCTTT. It is translated as CASSLRAEAFF.

The chain employs TRBV29-1 and TRBJ1-1, with D possibly matching TRBD1 (6 bases). Trimming removed 6 bases at V and 5 bases at J, with 16 bases between. The CDR3 is made up of 13 amino acids. Looked up from germline, CDR1 is SQVTM and CDR2 is ANQGSEA. The CDR3 loop is CSVAGTRGTEAFF. CDR3 bases: TGCAGCGTCGCAGGGACAAGGGGAACTGAAGCTTTCTTT. The full variable domain, rest sourced from reference TRBV29-1 and TRBJ1-1, is SAVISQKPSRDICQRGTSLTIQCQVDSQVTMMFWYRQQPGQSLTLIATANQGSEATYESGFVIDKFPISRPNLTFSTLTVSNMSPEDSSIYLCSVAGTRGTEAFFGQGTRLTVV.

The chain carries TRBV4-1 and TRBJ2-7, with a weak D call TRBD1 (6 bases). The CDR3 sequence is 17 residues long. Germline V gene lookup returns CDR1 MGHRA and CDR2 YSYEKL. The V end was cut by 1 base, the J end by 4 bases, with 20 bases between. CDR3 sequence: CASSQVMGTTLSYEQYF. The CDR3, as DNA: TGCGCCAGCAGCCAAGTCATGGGGACAACGCTTTCATACGAGCAGTACTTC.

This chain connects TRBV4-1 to TRBJ1-3, with D possibly TRBD1 on 6 matching bases. This CDR3 is 17 amino acids long. Germline CDR1 reads MGHRA; CDR2 reads YSYEKL. V was pared by 2 bases and J by 8 bases, with 22 bases between. The CDR3 loop reads CASSQQPVSAGVDTIYF. DNA of the CDR3: TGCGCCAGCAGCCAACAACCTGTTTCGGCAGGGGTGGACACCATATATTTT.

This chain joins TRBV7-3 and TRBJ2-3; D might be TRBD1 (6 bases). This CDR3 region has 14 residues. With 0 bases removed from V and 7 bases from J, the gap between germline ends came to 11 bases. Germline CDR1 and CDR2: SGHTA and FQGTGA. CDR3 sequence: CASSLTSGANTQYF. The CDR3 DNA reads as TGTGCCAGCAGCTTAACCTCAGGGGCTAATACGCAGTATTTT.

The chain carries TRBV3-1 (or the pseudogene TRBV3-2) and TRBJ2-7; possible D gene TRBD1, 6 bases. The CDR3 has 14 amino acids. Per germline, CDR1 LGHDT and CDR2 YNNKEL (reference sequence). V was shortened by 7 bases and J by 6 bases, with 19 bases between the two germline ends. The CDR3 loop reads CASITLGPRGEQYF. In nucleotides, the CDR3 is TGTGCCAGCATAACACTCGGCCCCAGGGGCGAGCAGTACTTC.

The chain couples TRBV5-1 to TRBJ2-2; 8 bases match TRBD2. The junction had 17 bases not matched to a gene; V was cut back by 4 bases and J by 3 bases. The CDR3 is 19 amino acids. Germline V lookup: CDR1 SGHRS, CDR2 YFSETQ. The CDR3 coding sequence is TGCGCCAGCAGCGGGGTAGGGGCCAGCGGGAGTATGGACACCGGGGAGCTGTTTTTT. Amino acids: CASSGVGASGSMDTGELFF.

V gene TRBV5-1 combines with J gene TRBJ1-4, with D maybe TRBD1 (6 bases). V was shortened by 4 bases and J by 4 bases, with 17 bases between the two germline ends. Looked up from germline, CDR1 is SGHRS and CDR2 is YFSETQ. This CDR3 region has 16 residues. Here the CDR3 DNA reads TGCGCCAGCAGCCGGGAAGGGACAAGCTATAATGAAAAACTGTTTTTT. Amino acids: CASSREGTSYNEKLFF. Complete variable domain (other parts from reference TRBV5-1 and TRBJ1-4): KAGVTQTPRYLIKTRGQQVTLSCSPISGHRSVSWYQQTPGQGLQFLFEYFSETQRNKGNFPGRFSGRQFSNSRSEMNVSTLELGDSALYLCASSREGTSYNEKLFFGSGTQLSVL.

The rearrangement links TRBV30 to TRBJ1-2, with D possibly being TRBD1 (6 bases). The CDR3 has 16 residues. The V and J ends lost 4 bases and 1 base respectively, with 19 bases between them. In germline, CDR1 is GTSNPN, CDR2 SVGIG (reference sequence). CDR3: CAWKQGFLDYNYGYTF. In DNA, the CDR3 is TGTGCCTGGAAGCAGGGGTTCCTTGACTATAACTATGGCTACACCTTC.

V gene TRBV5-1 combines with J gene TRBJ1-1, with 7 bases that match TRBD1. V was pared by 1 base and J by 7 bases, with 13 bases of the junction left unmatched. Germline V gene lookup returns CDR1 SGHRS and CDR2 YFSETQ. The CDR3 extends over 16 amino acids. The CDR3 loop reads CASSLRSQPGQLEAFF. The CDR3 nucleotides are TGCGCCAGCAGCTTGCGAAGCCAGCCGGGACAGCTTGAAGCTTTCTTT.

The CDR3 bases are TGCAGCGCCGAGCCAGCCAGGGCCGACAATGAGCAGTTCTTC. This gives the protein CSAEPARADNEQFF. The J gene is TRBJ2-1, the V gene TRBV29-1; D may be TRBD1 (5 bases). Germline-derived CDR1 and CDR2 are SQVTM and ANQGSEA. The CDR3 consists of 14 residues. The V gene lost 7 bases and the J gene lost 5 bases, with 18 bases spanning the gap.

The chain carries TRBV19 and TRBJ1-2; D uncertain. The length of the CDR3 is 12 residues. V was shortened by 1 base and J by 6 bases, with 6 bases between the two germline ends. Per the germline V gene, CDR1 is LNHDA and CDR2 is SQIVND (reference sequence). As DNA, the CDR3 is TGTGCCAGTAGTATAGGAGGAGATGGCTACACCTTC. It is translated as CASSIGGDGYTF.

The chain links TRBV2 to TRBJ1-1; D possibly corresponds to TRBD1 (5 bases). Germline values: CDR1 SNHLY, CDR2 FYNNEI. The CDR3 spans 13 residues. The V and J ends lost 4 bases and 3 bases respectively, with 9 bases between them. CDR3 coding DNA: TGTGCCAGCAGTGTTGGGGGGTACACTGAAGCTTTCTTT. It encodes CASSVGGYTEAFF.

The chain has TRBV27 and TRBJ2-2, with a weak D call TRBD2 (7 bases). V lost 1 base and J lost 3, with 12 bases in between. The CDR3 loop spans 16 amino acids. Germline V gene lookup returns CDR1 MNHEY and CDR2 SMNVEV (reference sequence). The CDR3 sequence is CASSLLRGPYTGELFF. The CDR3 nucleotides are TGTGCCAGCAGTTTATTGCGGGGGCCATACACCGGGGAGCTGTTTTTT.

This clone was detected once. The chain links TRBV5-4 to TRBJ2-5, with a weak D call TRBD1 (6 bases). The ends were cut back, 5 bases at V and 4 bases at J, with 15 bases in the middle. Looked up from germline, CDR1 is SGHNT and CDR2 is YYREEE (reference sequence). This CDR3 has 14 residues. The CDR3 DNA is TGTGCCAGCAGTCGAGCGACAGGCACAGAGACCCAGTACTTC. This sequence encodes CASSRATGTETQYF.